One and the same sample provided the 2 T cell receptor beta chains below, sequenced in a study of T cell responses to AZD1222 COVID-19 vaccine (dated by TCRdb to the early 2020s). This sample's time point label indicates: baseline before first vaccination. The library was built by means of the immunoSEQ multiplex PCR assay. The source is immuneACCESS, and TCRdb retained only in-frame sequences with V and J called. Part of the clones is not carried over; for the studies checked, unresolved V genes explain less than half of this, and the remainder is unexplained. This sample comprises roughly 76,000 clones, about 88% of them detected only once. Under 13% of the sample goes to the ten largest clones. Source: peripheral blood, taken on day 0 of AZD1222 vaccination. These receptors all come from an adult in good health.

This clone appeared a few times. V gene TRBV6-2 or TRBV6-3 combines with J gene TRBJ2-1; no clear D. V lost 5 bases to trimming and J lost 7 bases, with 15 bases between them. The CDR3 length is 14 residues. CDR1 and CDR2 (germline): MNHEY, SVGEGT. DNA of the CDR3: TGTGCCAGCAGTAATTCGGCGGCGGCAAATGAGCAGTTCTTC. It yields the protein CASSNSAAANEQFF.

The chain joins TRBV7-6 to TRBJ2-3; D possibly corresponds to TRBD1 (5 bases). V lost 5 bases and J lost 4, with 22 bases in between. Germline loops: CDR1 SGHVS, CDR2 FNYEAQ. The CDR3 sequence is 17 residues long. This CDR3 reads CASSVGARIRGPDTQYF. Written as DNA, the CDR3 is TGTGCCAGCAGCGTAGGCGCTCGCATAAGGGGCCCAGATACGCAGTATTTT.